The T cell receptor (beta chain) described here comes from a study of OX40 agonist ivuxolimab in advanced cancers. Findings of the study overall: Some of the nonresponding patients also showed low levels of normalized T-cell clonal expansion. Partial responders dosed at 0.1-3.0 mg/kg displayed clonal expansion ranking among the lowest. Antigen specificity of clonally expanded peripheral T cells was not established.

This table comes from immunoSEQ multiplex PCR, and its TCRdb copy is limited to in-frame clones, with some not included. The sample shows fewer than 85,000 clones, roughly 84% of them seen only once. As for this clone: Antigen specificity is unknown.

V dropped 5 bases and J dropped 2; count of bases not matched to a gene: 7. CDR3 size: 16 residues. Germline V gene data show CDR1 as LNHDA and CDR2 as SQIVND (reference sequence). This chain connects TRBV19 to TRBJ2-1; 9 bases line up with TRBD1. The sequences come from CD4+ or CD8+ T cells sorted from blood, collected in a trial of the OX40 agonist ivuxolimab. This clonotype was sampled from an adult with an advanced solid tumor such as melanoma, head and neck, liver or kidney cancer. The CDR3 nucleotides are TGTGCCAGTAGTGATTGGACAGGGGAGGCCTACAATGAGCAGTTCTTC. Translated, it gives CASSDWTGEAYNEQFF. Full variable domain (outside the CDR3, taken from reference TRBV19 and TRBJ2-1): DGGITQSPKYLFRKEGQNVTLSCEQNLNHDAMYWYRQDPGQGLRLIYYSQIVNDFQKGDIAEGYSVSREKKESFPLTVTSAQKNPTAFYLCASSDWTGEAYNEQFFGPGTRLTVL.